The following is a TCR beta chain sequence with its context. This record comes from a study of Graves' ophthalmopathy and Graves' hyperthyroidism. The sequenced template was RNA, covering the TCR beta CDR3 region. An opening RT-PCR round employed HTBI primers and preceded a second-round multiplex PCR. TCRdb called the multiplex PCR reads again in MiXCR, with one record for every CDR3 protein. The sample shows some 750,000 distinct CDR3 sequences, around 40% of them seen only once. CDR1 is SNHLY and CDR2 is FYNNEI in the germline V gene. The CDR3 covers 15 residues. V was pared by 4 bases and J by 3 bases, with 8 bases of the junction left unmatched. Clinicians diagnosed using symptoms, serum thyroxine, TRAb, thyroid ultrasound and orbital computed tomography.

What was sequenced was peripheral blood. The chain links TRBV2 to TRBJ2-7, with 8 positions matching TRBD2. The TCR originated in an adult man with Graves' ophthalmopathy. This chain's CDR3 is CASSAGGVPLYEQYF. DNA for the CDR3: TGTGCCAGCAGTGCCGGGGGGGTTCCACTCTACGAGCAGTACTTC. The full variable domain, in which reference TRBV2 and TRBJ2-7 provide the parts outside the CDR3, is EPEVTQTPSHQVTQMGQEVILRCVPISNHLYFYWYRQILGQKVEFLVSFYNNEISEKSEIFDDQFSVERPDGSNFTLKIRSTKLEDSAMYFCASSAGGVPLYEQYFGPGTRLTVT.